A single sample gave rise to the 17 T cell receptor beta chains below, sequenced in a study of blood T cells in healthy people across ages. PCR was performed a second time for 7 to 11 cycles using a sample-barcoded 5' primer and a J-beta primer mix. TCRdb re-called the 5' RACE reads with MiXCR, one entry per CDR3 protein. The sample contains about 380,000 distinct CDR3 sequences, more than 45% of which appear only once. What was sequenced was blood. All receptors come from a man aged 60 to 69 in good health.

The rearrangement joins TRBV20-1 to TRBJ2-1; weak D call: TRBD2 (5 bases). V gave up 4 bases and J gave up 6 bases, with 13 bases separating them. The CDR3 runs 13 residues. In germline, CDR1 is DFQATT, CDR2 SNEGSKA (reference sequence). CDR3 sequence: CSANDGNPNEQFF. CDR3 in DNA: TGCAGTGCTAATGACGGGAATCCCAATGAGCAGTTCTTC.

This clonotype was seen only once. The chain carries TRBV3-1 and TRBJ2-5; TRBD2 matches at 8 bases. The trim removed 1 base at V and 6 bases at J, leaving 10 bases unmatched. In germline, CDR1 is LGHDT, CDR2 YNNKEL (reference sequence). The CDR3 extends over 16 amino acids. The CDR3 spells CASSQAGAGEGKTQYF. The DNA for the CDR3 is TGTGCCAGCAGCCAAGCTGGAGCGGGAGAGGGGAAGACCCAGTACTTC.

The sample holds many counts of this clonotype. V usage is TRBV28 and J usage is TRBJ2-7; a weak D match, TRBD2 (6 bases). Germline CDR1 MDHEN, CDR2 SYDVKM. V shed 3 bases and J shed 7 bases, with 13 bases lying between them. The CDR3 has 13 residues. The chain's CDR3 is CASSFGGMREQYF. The DNA of the CDR3 is TGTGCCAGCAGTTTTGGGGGGATGCGGGAGCAGTACTTC.

The chain is built from TRBV5-1 and TRBJ2-1; perhaps D is TRBD1 or TRBD2 (6 bases each). Germline V CDR1 and CDR2: SGHRS, YFSETQ. Trimming removed 0 bases at V and 7 bases at J, with 23 bases between. The CDR3 loop spans 18 amino acids. In nucleotides, the CDR3 is TGCGCCAGCAGCTTGGCCCCACGGGGGCAGCAGGGTGGAAATGAGCAGTTCTTC. This translates into CASSLAPRGQQGGNEQFF.

The chain links TRBV6-1 to TRBJ1-1; D remains unclear. The CDR3 sequence is 14 residues long. V lost 2 bases and J lost 1, with 8 bases in between. Germline V CDR1 and CDR2: MNHNS, SASEGT. CDR3 DNA: TGTGCCAGCAGTGAAAGCAGACGGAACACTGAAGCTTTCTTT. It yields the protein CASSESRRNTEAFF.

In this sample, this clonotype turned up many times. V is TRBV2 and J is TRBJ2-5; 7 bases map to TRBD2. V dropped 0 bases and J dropped 6; count of bases not matched to a gene: 10. The length of the CDR3 is 16 residues. Germline V gives CDR1 SNHLY, CDR2 FYNNEI. DNA for the CDR3: TGTGCCAGCAGTGAAGCAGGGAGGGTGGTAGAAAAGACCCAGTACTTC. Translated, it gives CASSEAGRVVEKTQYF.

The chain carries TRBV6-4 and TRBJ2-3, with D perhaps matching TRBD2 (5 bases). The V gene lost 4 bases and the J gene lost 0 bases, with 8 bases spanning the gap. CDR1 is MRHNA and CDR2 is SNTAGT in the germline V gene. The length of the CDR3 is 14 residues. The CDR3 nucleotides read TGTGCCAGCAGTGCTCGGGGTAGCACAGATACGCAGTATTTT. Its protein product is CASSARGSTDTQYF.

This chain uses TRBV7-2 with TRBJ2-1; 7 bases fit TRBD1. CDR1 is SGHTA, CDR2 FQGNSA, per germline. J was trimmed by 12 bases and V by 5 bases; bases with no gene match: 22. The CDR3 spans 17 residues. The CDR3 here is CASSPQIRQGGRDGQFF. DNA for the CDR3: TGTGCCAGCAGCCCTCAGATCCGACAGGGTGGACGCGATGGGCAGTTCTTC.

The DNA for the CDR3 is TGTGCCAGCAGCCGGACAGCCGATTATGGCTACACCTTC. Translated, it gives CASSRTADYGYTF. The genes are TRBV7-8 and TRBJ1-2; TRBD1 might be the D (6 bases). The V and J ends lost 5 bases and 5 bases respectively, with 12 bases between them. Germline CDR1 reads SGHVS; CDR2 reads FQNEAQ. The CDR3 consists of 13 residues.

The chain couples TRBV5-1 to TRBJ2-1; the D is unclear. This CDR3 spans 14 amino acids. Trimming pared 0 bases from V and 5 bases from J, leaving 9 bases between. Germline V gene lookup returns CDR1 SGHRS and CDR2 YFSETQ. DNA of the CDR3: TGCGCCAGCAGCTTGGGGCCGTTCAACAATGAGCAGTTCTTC. It encodes CASSLGPFNNEQFF.

This clonotype was seen a few times. This rearrangement joins TRBV10-2 to TRBJ2-3, with TRBD2 matching over 8 bases. Germline lookup yields CDR1 WSHSY and CDR2 SAAADI. The junction had 4 bases not matched to a gene; V was cut back by 4 bases and J by 1 base. The CDR3 length is 15 residues. For the CDR3, the DNA is TGCGCCAGCAGTGGTCGAGCGGGGGGCACAGATACGCAGTATTTT. Amino acid sequence: CASSGRAGGTDTQYF.

Of note for this clonotype: A read error may explain this, as a much larger clone is one base away. The V gene is TRBV7-9, the J gene TRBJ2-7, with D perhaps matching TRBD2 (6 bases). The CDR3 has 14 amino acids. Germline loops: CDR1 SEHNR, CDR2 FQNEAQ (reference sequence). Trimming pared 5 bases from V and 1 base from J, leaving 12 bases between. The CDR3 reads CASSVGTLSYEQYF. CDR3 nucleotides: TGTGCCAGCAGCGTCGGGACTCTTTCCTACGAGCAGTACTTC.

The chain combines TRBV6-2 or TRBV6-3 with TRBJ2-7, with a possible D match to TRBD2 (5 bases). Germline V CDR1 and CDR2: MNHEY, SVGEGT. The CDR3 runs 11 residues. V shed 5 bases and J shed 7 bases, with 9 bases lying between them. Here the CDR3 DNA reads TGTGCCAGCAGTACACCGGGGGAGCAGTACTTC. Translation: CASSTPGEQYF.

The genes are TRBV29-1 and TRBJ2-7; D might be TRBD1 (5 bases). Germline V lookup: CDR1 SQVTM, CDR2 ANQGSEA. The CDR3 sequence is 12 residues long. Deletions cut 7 bases from V and 9 bases from J, with 19 bases between. Here the CDR3 reads CSDAYRTSVQYF. In DNA form, the CDR3 reads TGCAGCGACGCTTACCGGACAAGCGTGCAGTACTTC.

The chain joins TRBV5-8 to TRBJ2-1; D call uncertain. The CDR3 spans 14 residues. V was trimmed by 7 bases and J by 10 bases, leaving 21 bases between them. Germline assignment: CDR1 SGHTS and CDR2 YDEGEE. The CDR3 is CASPPSAFKSEQFF. The CDR3 DNA follows: TGTGCCAGCCCCCCCTCGGCGTTCAAATCAGAGCAGTTCTTC.

The chain recombines TRBV1 with TRBJ2-4; the table's D call TRBD1 went unverified against the DNA. TRBV1 is tagged as a pseudogene. This CDR3 contains 16 residues. CDR3 nucleotide sequence: TGCACCAGCAGCCAAGACGGCGCGAAATCCAAAAACATTCAGTACTTC. Amino acids: CTSSQDGAKSKNIQYF.

In this sample, this clonotype turned up once. V is TRBV5-1 and J is TRBJ2-7; TRBD2 aligns across 10 bases. Germline V lookup: CDR1 SGHRS, CDR2 YFSETQ. The CDR3 consists of 15 residues. Trimming removed 0 bases from V and 5 bases from J; junction bases left unmatched: 5. CDR3 sequence: CASSLALAGGDEQYF. The CDR3 nucleotides are TGCGCCAGCAGCTTGGCCTTAGCGGGAGGAGACGAGCAGTACTTC.